The source of this T cell receptor (beta chain) is a study of shared clonotypes between healthy human individuals. Study results and limitations: Compared with memory subsets, naive subsets generally had larger estimated richness.

As for this clone: The antigen is undetermined.

The authors loaded roughly 200 ng DNA, tens of thousands of T cell genomes, into sorted-subset replicate PCRs. Clones were read by immunoSEQ multiplex PCR, and TCRdb kept only the in-frame ones, dropping some. The sample consists of approximately 980,000 clones, around 80% of them appearing once. Looked up from germline, CDR1 is LNHDA and CDR2 is SQIVND (reference sequence). J lost 2 bases, V lost 6 bases, and 6 bases had no gene match. The CDR3 is 14 residues long. The source material was memory CD4+ T cells sorted from blood. The subset was: CD45RA-negative fraction. This clonotype was sampled from a young man in good health. The V call is TRBV19, the J call TRBJ1-1; 7 nucleotides line up with TRBD1. The CDR3 loop reads CASSNRGQNTEAFF. Here the CDR3 DNA reads TGTGCCAGTAGCAACAGGGGCCAAAACACTGAAGCTTTCTTT.